This T cell receptor (beta chain) emerged from a study of OX40 agonist ivuxolimab in advanced cancers. The CDR3 consists of 14 residues. V dropped 5 bases and J dropped 4 bases, with 13 bases sitting between them. CDR1 MNHEY and CDR2 SVGAGI come from the germline V gene. The count of this clone is one. Produced via immunoSEQ multiplex PCR; TCRdb's table is partial and in-frame only. The sample has tens of thousands of clones, 85% to 90% seen once. The clonotype comes from an adult with an advanced solid tumor such as melanoma, head and neck, liver or kidney cancer. This chain connects TRBV6-5 to TRBJ2-3, with D unresolved. The sequencing used CD4+ or CD8+ T cells sorted from blood, collected in a trial of the OX40 agonist ivuxolimab. The CDR3 here is CASSQTDRADTQYF. CDR3 DNA: TGTGCCAGCAGTCAAACGGACCGGGCAGATACGCAGTATTTT.